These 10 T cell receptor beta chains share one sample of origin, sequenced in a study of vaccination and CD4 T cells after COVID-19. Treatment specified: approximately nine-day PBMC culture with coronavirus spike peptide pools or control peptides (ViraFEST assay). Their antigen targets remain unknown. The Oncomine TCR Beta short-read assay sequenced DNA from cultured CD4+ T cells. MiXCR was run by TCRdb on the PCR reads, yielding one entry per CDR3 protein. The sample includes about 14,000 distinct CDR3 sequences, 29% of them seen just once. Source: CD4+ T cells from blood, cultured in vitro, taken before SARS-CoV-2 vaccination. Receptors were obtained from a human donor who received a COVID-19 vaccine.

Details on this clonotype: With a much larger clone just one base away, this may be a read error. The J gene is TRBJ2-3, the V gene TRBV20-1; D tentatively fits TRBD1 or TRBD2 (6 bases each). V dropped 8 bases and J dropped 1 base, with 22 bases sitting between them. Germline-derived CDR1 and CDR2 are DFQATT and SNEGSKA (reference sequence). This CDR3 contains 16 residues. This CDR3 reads CSSGDSREGGTDTQYF. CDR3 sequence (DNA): TGCAGTTCTGGGGACTCAAGAGAGGGGGGCACAGATACGCAGTATTTT.

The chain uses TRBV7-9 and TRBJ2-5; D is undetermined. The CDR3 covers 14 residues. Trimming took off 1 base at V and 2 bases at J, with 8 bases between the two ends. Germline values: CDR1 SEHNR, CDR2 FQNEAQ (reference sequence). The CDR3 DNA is TGTGCCAGCAGCTTAGATCGGCGGCAAGAGACCCAGTACTTC. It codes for CASSLDRRQETQYF.

CDR3 sequence: CATSRDPYNSPLHF. CDR3 bases: TGTGCCACCAGCAGAGACCCTTATAATTCACCCCTCCACTTT. J is TRBJ1-6 and V is TRBV15, with D hard to call. V was clipped by 0 bases and J by 4 bases, with 4 bases between them. The CDR3 is made up of 14 amino acids. CDR1 is LNHNV, CDR2 YYDKDF, per germline (reference sequence).

As DNA, the CDR3 is TGTGCCACCAGTGACCCCGGGACTAGCGGGGGGCGGGATGAGCAGTTCTTC. Protein: CATSDPGTSGGRDEQFF. This rearrangement joins TRBV24-1 to TRBJ2-1; TRBD2 matches at 15 bases. This CDR3 has 17 residues. Per germline, CDR1 KGHDR and CDR2 SFDVKD. The V segment lost 4 bases and the J segment 8 bases; nucleotides outside the gene matches: 8.

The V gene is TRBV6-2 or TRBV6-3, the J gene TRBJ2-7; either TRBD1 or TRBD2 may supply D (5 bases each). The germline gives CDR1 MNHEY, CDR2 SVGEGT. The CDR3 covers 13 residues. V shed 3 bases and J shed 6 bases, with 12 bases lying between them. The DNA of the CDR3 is TGTGCCAGCAGTTATTTCGGGGACCCCGAGCAGTACTTC. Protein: CASSYFGDPEQYF.

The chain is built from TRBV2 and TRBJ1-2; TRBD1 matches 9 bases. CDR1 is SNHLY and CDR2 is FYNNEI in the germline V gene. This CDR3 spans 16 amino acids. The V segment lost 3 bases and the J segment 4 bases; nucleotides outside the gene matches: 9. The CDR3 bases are TGTGCCAGCAGTGATATTTTTGACAGGGGGACCTATGGCTACACCTTC. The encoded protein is CASSDIFDRGTYGYTF.

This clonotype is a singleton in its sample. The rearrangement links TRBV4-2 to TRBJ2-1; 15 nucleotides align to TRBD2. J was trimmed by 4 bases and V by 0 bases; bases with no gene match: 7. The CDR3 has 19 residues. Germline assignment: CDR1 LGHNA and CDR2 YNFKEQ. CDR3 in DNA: TGTGCCAGCAGCCAAGACCGGACTAGCGGGGGGGAGTGGTACAATGAGCAGTTCTTC. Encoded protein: CASSQDRTSGGEWYNEQFF.

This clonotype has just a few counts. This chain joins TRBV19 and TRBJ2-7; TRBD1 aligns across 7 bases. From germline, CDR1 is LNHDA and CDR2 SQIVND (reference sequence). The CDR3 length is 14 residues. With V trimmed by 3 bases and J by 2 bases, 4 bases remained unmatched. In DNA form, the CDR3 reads TGTGCCAGTAGTATTGTCCAGGGGGCCTACGAGCAGTACTTC. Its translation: CASSIVQGAYEQYF. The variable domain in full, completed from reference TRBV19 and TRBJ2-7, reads DGGITQSPKYLFRKEGQNVTLSCEQNLNHDAMYWYRQDPGQGLRLIYYSQIVNDFQKGDIAEGYSVSREKKESFPLTVTSAQKNPTAFYLCASSIVQGAYEQYFGPGTRLTVT.

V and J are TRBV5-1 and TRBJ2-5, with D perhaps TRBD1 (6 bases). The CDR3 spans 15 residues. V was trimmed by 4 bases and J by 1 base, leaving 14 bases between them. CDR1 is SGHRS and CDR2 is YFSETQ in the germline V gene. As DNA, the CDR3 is TGCGCCAGCAGCGGTGACACAGGGATCCAAGAGACCCAGTACTTC. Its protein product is CASSGDTGIQETQYF.

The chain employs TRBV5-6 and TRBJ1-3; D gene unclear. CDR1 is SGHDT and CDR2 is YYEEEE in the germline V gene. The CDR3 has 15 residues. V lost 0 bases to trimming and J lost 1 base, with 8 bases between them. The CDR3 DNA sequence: TGTGCCAGCAGCTTGGGTGGCGATTCTGGAAACACCATATATTTT. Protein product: CASSLGGDSGNTIYF.